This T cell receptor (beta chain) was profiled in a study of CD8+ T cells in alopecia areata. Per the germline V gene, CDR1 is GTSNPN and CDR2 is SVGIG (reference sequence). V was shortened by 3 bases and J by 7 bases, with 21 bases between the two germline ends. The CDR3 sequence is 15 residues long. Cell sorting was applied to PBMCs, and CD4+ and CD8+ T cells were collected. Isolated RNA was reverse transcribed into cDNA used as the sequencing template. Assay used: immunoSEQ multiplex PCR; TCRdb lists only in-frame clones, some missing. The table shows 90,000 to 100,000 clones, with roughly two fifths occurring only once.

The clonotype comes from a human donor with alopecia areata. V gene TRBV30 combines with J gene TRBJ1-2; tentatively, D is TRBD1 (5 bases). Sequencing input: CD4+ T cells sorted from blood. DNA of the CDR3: TGTGCCTGGAGGGCCGGGACCCACGTCGTCTCTGGCTACACCTTC. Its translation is CAWRAGTHVVSGYTF.